The 3 T cell receptor beta chains below were found in one sample sequenced in a study of blood T cell repertoires in COVID-19. Profiled with immunoSEQ multiplex PCR; TCRdb holds only in-frame clones, not every one. The sample has 250,000 or so clones; around nine tenths are singletons. Sequences were obtained from peripheral blood. All receptors come from a middle-aged man with active or convalescent COVID-19.

This chain uses TRBV6-1 with TRBJ1-4; 7 nucleotides align to TRBD1. CDR1 and CDR2 (germline): MNHNS, SASEGT. This CDR3 comprises 18 residues. V dropped 2 bases and J dropped 4; count of bases not matched to a gene: 13. The CDR3 is CASSEIWRGQTGNEKLFF. Written as DNA, the CDR3 is TGTGCCAGCAGTGAAATATGGAGGGGGCAGACTGGTAATGAAAAACTGTTTTTT.

This chain connects TRBV6-5 to TRBJ2-7; D is possibly TRBD2 (6 bases). The CDR3 runs to 14 residues. Germline-derived CDR1 and CDR2 are MNHEY and SVGAGI. V was clipped by 6 bases and J by 5 bases, with 17 bases between them. The CDR3 is CASRPVGGVHEQYF. The CDR3, as DNA: TGTGCCAGCAGGCCGGTCGGAGGGGTCCACGAGCAGTACTTC.

The chain joins TRBV18 to TRBJ2-6; 9 nucleotides agree with TRBD2. The CDR3 spans 17 residues. Trimming at V came to 2 bases and at J to 0 bases, leaving 2 bases not matched to a gene. Germline CDR1 reads KGHSH; CDR2 reads LQKENI. The CDR3 spells CASSPSTSGSGANVLTF. The DNA of the CDR3 is TGTGCCAGCTCACCATCGACTAGCGGCTCTGGGGCCAACGTCCTGACTTTC.